Following are 24 T cell receptor beta chains from one sample sequenced in a study of cytomegalovirus exposure and HLA in healthy donors. 60 Vbeta and 13 Jbeta primers were used in PCR. The repertoire was sequenced with immunoSEQ multiplex PCR; TCRdb's copy has only in-frame clones and lacks some. In all, the sample yields about 210,000 clones. The sample was PBMCs. These receptors all come from a woman under 40 in good health and CMV-seropositive.

The CDR3 spells CASSEGWAVSGNTIYF. In DNA, the CDR3 is TGTGCCAGCAGTGAAGGGTGGGCAGTATCTGGAAACACCATATATTTT. The rearrangement joins TRBV6-1 to TRBJ1-3; no reliable D call. The CDR3 loop spans 16 amino acids. The germline gives CDR1 MNHNS, CDR2 SASEGT. Trimming stripped 1 base from V and 1 base from J, with 11 bases between.

The rearrangement joins TRBV9 to TRBJ1-2, with D possibly being TRBD1 (5 bases). The V end lost 0 bases, the J end lost 1 base, and 10 bases lay between the germline ends. Germline lookup yields CDR1 SGDLS and CDR2 YYNGEE. This CDR3 comprises 15 residues. The CDR3 nucleotides are TGTGCCAGCAGCGTAGCTACGGGGGGTAACTATGGCTACACCTTC. This gives the protein CASSVATGGNYGYTF.

V and J are TRBV6-5 and TRBJ1-5, with D perhaps TRBD1 (6 bases). Per the germline V gene, CDR1 is MNHEY and CDR2 is SVGAGI. CDR3 length equals 15 residues. The V end was cut by 6 bases, the J end by 4 bases, with 16 bases between. The CDR3 loop is CASSPINRANQPQHF. For the CDR3, the DNA is TGTGCCAGCAGCCCGATAAACAGGGCTAATCAGCCCCAGCATTTT.

The J gene is TRBJ1-4, the V gene TRBV10-3; a weak D match, TRBD1 (5 bases). V shed 3 bases and J shed 14 bases, with 10 bases lying between them. The CDR3 covers 11 residues. Germline V gives CDR1 ENHRY, CDR2 SYGVKD. Here the CDR3 reads CAISDLGPLFF. In nucleotides, the CDR3 is TGTGCCATCAGTGACCTGGGGCCTCTGTTTTTT.

CDR3 in amino acids: CASSLPGNGNQPQHF. The CDR3 nucleotides read TGTGCCAGCAGCTTGCCAGGGAATGGCAATCAGCCCCAGCATTTT. The chain employs TRBV5-6 and TRBJ1-5, with TRBD1 as a possible D gene (5 bases). Trimming pared 1 base from V and 2 bases from J, leaving 10 bases between. Germline CDR1 reads SGHDT; CDR2 reads YYEEEE. The CDR3 length is 15 residues.

The V call is TRBV28, the J call TRBJ2-7; 9 bases are a match to TRBD1. CDR1 and CDR2 from the germline V gene are MDHEN and SYDVKM. There are 16 residues in the CDR3. J was trimmed by 0 bases and V by 4 bases; bases with no gene match: 7. The CDR3 loop reads CASSSPGTGYSYEQYF. The CDR3 DNA reads as TGTGCCAGCAGTTCCCCCGGGACAGGGTACTCCTACGAGCAGTACTTC. The full variable domain, completed using reference TRBV28 and TRBJ2-7, is DVKVTQSSRYLVKRTGEKVFLECVQDMDHENMFWYRQDPGLGLRLIYFSYDVKMKEKGDIPEGYSVSREKKERFSLILESASTNQTSMYLCASSSPGTGYSYEQYFGPGTRLTVT.

V is TRBV6-1 and J is TRBJ1-5, with D possibly matching TRBD1 (5 bases). CDR1 is MNHNS and CDR2 is SASEGT in the germline V gene. Trimming removed 9 bases at V and 10 bases at J, with 25 bases between. This CDR3 region has 15 residues. In DNA form, the CDR3 reads TGTGCCAGTCAGGCACGGTCAGGGAGGTGGGGTCCCCAGCATTTT. This codes for CASQARSGRWGPQHF.

The V gene is TRBV5-6, the J gene TRBJ1-6; D may be TRBD1 (5 bases). Germline lookup yields CDR1 SGHDT and CDR2 YYEEEE. There are 15 residues in the CDR3. V was pared by 4 bases and J by 4 bases, with 12 bases between. CDR3 nucleotide sequence: TGTGCCAGCAGCACTTTAGACAGATATAATTCACCCCTCCACTTT. Translation gives CASSTLDRYNSPLHF.

The gene calls are TRBV7-2 and TRBJ2-5, with D possibly TRBD2 on 5 matching bases. Germline V gene lookup returns CDR1 SGHTA and CDR2 FQGNSA. The V end lost 2 bases, the J end lost 1 base, and 14 bases lay between the germline ends. CDR3 length: 16 amino acids. In DNA form, the CDR3 reads TGTGCCAGCAGCTTACGATCCGGGATGGCCCAAGAGACCCAGTACTTC. It specifies CASSLRSGMAQETQYF.

The chain links TRBV12-5 to TRBJ1-4; possible D gene TRBD1, 6 bases. Germline CDR1 reads LGHNT; CDR2 reads FRNRAP. This CDR3 comprises 17 residues. V gave up 2 bases and J gave up 0 bases, with 13 bases separating them. The CDR3 is CASGLLPWTATNEKLFF. For the CDR3, the DNA is TGTGCTAGTGGTTTGCTGCCCTGGACAGCAACTAATGAAAAACTGTTTTTT.

This chain connects TRBV6-1 to TRBJ1-2; 9 bases are a match to TRBD1. This CDR3 region has 15 residues. V lost 4 bases, J lost 2 bases, and 5 bases stayed unmatched. Germline-derived CDR1 and CDR2 are MNHNS and SASEGT. This chain's CDR3 is CASSVTGTGNYGYTF. The CDR3 DNA reads TGTGCCAGCAGTGTGACCGGGACAGGGAACTATGGCTACACCTTC.

This chain connects TRBV11-2 to TRBJ1-1; 7 bases are a match to TRBD1. This CDR3 region has 17 residues. The ends lost 5 bases at V and 1 base at J; junction bases unmatched: 13. Germline values: CDR1 SGHAT, CDR2 FQNNGV. The CDR3 nucleotides read TGTGCCAGCAGCGTCGCCGGGAGACAGGGACCGAACACTGAAGCTTTCTTT. Encoded protein: CASSVAGRQGPNTEAFF. Full variable domain (remainder filled in from reference TRBV11-2 and TRBJ1-1): EAGVAQSPRYKIIEKRQSVAFWCNPISGHATLYWYQQILGQGPKLLIQFQNNGVVDDSQLPKDRFSAERLKGVDSTLKIQPAKLEDSAVYLCASSVAGRQGPNTEAFFGQGTRLTVV.

The rearrangement uses TRBV2 and TRBJ1-2; TRBD1 is a possible D gene (5 bases). CDR3 length equals 14 residues. The V and J ends lost 9 bases and 2 bases respectively, with 16 bases between them. Germline values: CDR1 SNHLY, CDR2 FYNNEI. The CDR3: CASLRDANNYGYTF. CDR3 bases: TGTGCCAGTTTGCGGGACGCAAACAACTATGGCTACACCTTC.

The gene calls are TRBV25-1 and TRBJ2-2; D uncertain. The CDR3 is made up of 13 amino acids. The V and J ends lost 6 bases and 0 bases respectively, with 5 bases between them. In germline, CDR1 is MGHDK, CDR2 SYGVNS. The CDR3 here is CASSPANTGELFF. The CDR3 region has the DNA TGTGCCAGCAGCCCCGCGAACACCGGGGAGCTGTTTTTT.

The chain uses TRBV28 and TRBJ1-2; 11 nucleotides align to TRBD1. V trimming: 5 bases; J trimming: 5 bases; junction bases outside the gene matches: 4. Germline V gene lookup returns CDR1 MDHEN and CDR2 SYDVKM. The CDR3 length is 14 residues. CDR3 sequence (DNA): TGTGCCAGCAGTCCTCGGGACAGGGGGTATGGCTACACCTTC. Protein: CASSPRDRGYGYTF.

This chain connects TRBV10-2 to TRBJ2-7; 8 bases are a match to TRBD2. The V gene end was trimmed by 5 bases and the J gene end by 4 bases; junction bases not matched to a gene: 16. This CDR3 is 17 amino acids long. CDR1 is WSHSY, CDR2 SAAADI, per germline. DNA of the CDR3: TGCGCCAGCAGTCCTCAGGGAAGCGGGGGCCTTCAATACGAGCAGTACTTC. This codes for CASSPQGSGGLQYEQYF.

This chain joins TRBV12-5 and TRBJ2-1; 14 bases are shared with TRBD2. V shed 2 bases, J shed 4 bases, and the junction held 4 bases outside the gene matches. The CDR3 sequence is 17 residues long. Germline V CDR1 and CDR2: LGHNT, FRNRAP. The CDR3 is CASGLRLAGGRYNEQFF. The CDR3 DNA reads as TGTGCTAGTGGTTTGCGACTAGCGGGAGGGAGATACAATGAGCAGTTCTTC.

V is TRBV28 and J is TRBJ2-7, with D maybe TRBD2 (5 bases). V gave up 3 bases and J gave up 2 bases, with 11 bases separating them. The CDR3 consists of 14 residues. From germline, CDR1 is MDHEN and CDR2 SYDVKM. DNA for the CDR3: TGTGCCAGCAGTTTCGGACTGAGGCCCTACGAGCAGTACTTC. Protein sequence: CASSFGLRPYEQYF.

This sequence joins TRBV6-5 and TRBJ2-1; 9 positions agree with TRBD2. The germline V gene has CDR1 MNHEY and CDR2 SVGAGI. Trimming at V came to 0 bases and at J to 8 bases, leaving 5 bases not matched to a gene. The CDR3 extends over 15 amino acids. CDR3 DNA: TGTGCCAGCAGTTACTCCCCCGGGACTAGCCATGAGCAGTTCTTC. It specifies CASSYSPGTSHEQFF.

V usage is TRBV29-1 and J usage is TRBJ2-5; weak D call: TRBD1 (6 bases). Germline V gene sequence: CDR1 SQVTM, CDR2 ANQGSEA. This CDR3 comprises 12 residues. The V and J ends lost 4 bases and 5 bases respectively, with 11 bases between them. The CDR3 nucleotides are TGCAGCGTTGGGCCAGGGGAGGAGACCCAGTACTTC. Translated, it gives CSVGPGEETQYF. The variable domain in full, with the rest retrieved from reference TRBV29-1 and TRBJ2-5, is SAVISQKPSRDICQRGTSLTIQCQVDSQVTMMFWYRQQPGQSLTLIATANQGSEATYESGFVIDKFPISRPNLTFSTLTVSNMSPEDSSIYLCSVGPGEETQYFGPGTRLLVL.

V usage is TRBV19 and J usage is TRBJ1-5; D is unresolved. Germline CDR1 and CDR2: LNHDA and SQIVND (reference sequence). V lost 2 bases and J 6 bases, leaving 11 bases between the germline ends. There are 14 residues in the CDR3. The CDR3 DNA follows: TGTGCCAGTAGTATACTCCAGTCATTTCAGCCCCAGCATTTT. Amino acids: CASSILQSFQPQHF.

DNA of the CDR3: TGTGCCACCAGCAGCCCACGGGGACAGGGAGTCCACGAGCAGTACTTC. Translating gives CATSSPRGQGVHEQYF. The rearrangement joins TRBV15 to TRBJ2-7; TRBD1 matches 9 bases. The V segment lost 3 bases and the J segment 5 bases; nucleotides outside the gene matches: 11. CDR3 length equals 16 residues. Germline V gene sequence: CDR1 LNHNV, CDR2 YYDKDF (reference sequence).

The chain carries TRBV7-8 and TRBJ1-5, with a tentative D call TRBD1 (5 bases). V lost 1 base and J 8 bases, leaving 12 bases between the germline ends. Germline V lookup: CDR1 SGHVS, CDR2 FQNEAQ. This CDR3 spans 14 amino acids. CDR3 bases: TGTGCCAGCAGCTTAGACGGCGTCAGGGAGCCCCAGCATTTT. It specifies CASSLDGVREPQHF.

The rearrangement joins TRBV7-2 to TRBJ1-2, with unresolved D. Germline CDR1 reads SGHTA; CDR2 reads FQGNSA. V was shortened by 1 base and J by 0 bases, with 9 bases between the two germline ends. The CDR3 consists of 15 residues. DNA for the CDR3: TGTGCCAGCAGCTTAGTCCTAACAGCTAACTATGGCTACACCTTC. It is translated as CASSLVLTANYGYTF.